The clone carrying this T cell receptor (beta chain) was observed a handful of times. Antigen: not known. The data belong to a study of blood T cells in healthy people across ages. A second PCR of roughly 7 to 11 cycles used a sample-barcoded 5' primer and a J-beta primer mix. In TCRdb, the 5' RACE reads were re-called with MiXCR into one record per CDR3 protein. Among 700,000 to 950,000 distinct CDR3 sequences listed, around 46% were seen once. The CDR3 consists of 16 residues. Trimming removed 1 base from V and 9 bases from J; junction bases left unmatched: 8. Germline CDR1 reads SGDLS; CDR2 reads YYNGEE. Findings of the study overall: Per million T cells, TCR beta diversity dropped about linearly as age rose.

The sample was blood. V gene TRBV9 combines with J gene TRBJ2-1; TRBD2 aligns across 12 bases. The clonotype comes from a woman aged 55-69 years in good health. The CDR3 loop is CASSVLSSGGAGEQFF. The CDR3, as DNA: TGTGCCAGCAGCGTACTCTCTAGCGGGGGGGCGGGTGAGCAGTTCTTC.